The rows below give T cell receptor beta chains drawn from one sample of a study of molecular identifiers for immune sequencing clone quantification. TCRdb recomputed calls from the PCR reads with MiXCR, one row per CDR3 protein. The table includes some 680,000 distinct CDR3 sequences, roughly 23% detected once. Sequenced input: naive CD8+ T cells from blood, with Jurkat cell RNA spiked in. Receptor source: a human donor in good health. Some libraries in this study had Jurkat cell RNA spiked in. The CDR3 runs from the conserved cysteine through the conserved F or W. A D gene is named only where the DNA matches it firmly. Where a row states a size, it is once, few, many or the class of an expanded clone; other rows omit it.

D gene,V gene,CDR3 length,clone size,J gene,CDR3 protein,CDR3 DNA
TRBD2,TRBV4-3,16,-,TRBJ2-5,CASSQDLGGGQETQYF,TGCGCCAGCAGCCAAGATCTGGGCGGGGGGCAAGAGACCCAGTACTTC
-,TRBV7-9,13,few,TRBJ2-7,CASSLPASREQYF,TGTGCCAGCAGCCTGCCAGCCTCCCGCGAGCAGTACTTC
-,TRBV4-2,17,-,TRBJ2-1,CASSQSRGPSSYNEQFF,TGTGCCAGCAGCCAATCTCGCGGTCCCAGCTCCTACAATGAGCAGTTCTTC
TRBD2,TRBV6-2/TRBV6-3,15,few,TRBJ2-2,CASIDSGRNTGELFF,TGTGCCAGCATTGACAGCGGGAGGAACACCGGGGAGCTGTTTTTT
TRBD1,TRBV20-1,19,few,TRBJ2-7,CSARDRDRDVYLVSYEQYF,TGCAGTGCTAGAGACCGGGACAGGGACGTCTATTTGGTCTCCTACGAGCAGTACTTC
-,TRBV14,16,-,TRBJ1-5,CASNPVGGASWTAQHF,TGTGCCAGCAACCCAGTCGGGGGGGCGAGTTGGACGGCCCAGCATTTT
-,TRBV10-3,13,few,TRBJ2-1,CAISGVANNEQFF,TGTGCCATCAGTGGAGTAGCCAACAATGAGCAGTTCTTC
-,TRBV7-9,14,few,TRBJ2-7,CASSLVGSNYEQYF,TGTGCCAGCAGCTTAGTCGGGAGCAATTACGAGCAGTACTTC
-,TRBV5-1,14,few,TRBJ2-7,CASSYYGAPYEQYF,TGCGCCAGCAGCTACTACGGGGCTCCCTACGAGCAGTACTTC
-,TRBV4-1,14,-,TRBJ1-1,CASCQAEMNTEAFF,TGCGCCAGCTGCCAAGCGGAAATGAACACTGAAGCTTTCTTT
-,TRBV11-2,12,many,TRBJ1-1,CASSLLVTEAFF,TGTGCCAGCAGCTTATTGGTCACTGAAGCTTTCTTT
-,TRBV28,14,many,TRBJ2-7,CASSSRQETYEQYF,TGTGCCAGCAGTTCACGACAGGAGACGTACGAGCAGTACTTC
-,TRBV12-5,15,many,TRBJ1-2,CASGPQGLTNYGYTF,TGTGCTAGTGGGCCCCAGGGGCTTACTAACTATGGCTACACCTTC
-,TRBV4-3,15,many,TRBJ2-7,CASSQDSSGYYEQYF,TGCGCCAGCAGCCAAGACTCGTCGGGGTACTACGAGCAGTACTTC
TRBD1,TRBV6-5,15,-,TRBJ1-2,CASSPTGTDPYGYTF,TGTGCCAGCAGTCCTACCGGGACAGACCCCTATGGCTACACCTTC
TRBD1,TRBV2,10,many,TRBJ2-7,CASSNRGEYF,TGTGCCAGCAGTAACAGGGGAGAGTACTTC
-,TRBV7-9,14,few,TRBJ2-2,CASSLGLRAGELFF,TGTGCCAGCAGCTTAGGTTTACGAGCCGGGGAGCTGTTTTTT
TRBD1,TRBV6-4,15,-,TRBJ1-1,CASSEAGGMNTEAFF,TGTGCCAGCAGTGAAGCAGGGGGGATGAACACTGAAGCTTTCTTT
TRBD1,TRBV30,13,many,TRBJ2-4,CAWSVGGSSIQYF,TGTGCCTGGAGTGTAGGGGGCTCATCCATTCAGTACTTC
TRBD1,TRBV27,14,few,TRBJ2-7,CASGLGTARYEQYF,TGTGCCAGCGGTCTTGGGACAGCTCGGTACGAGCAGTACTTC
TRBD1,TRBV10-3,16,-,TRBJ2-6,CAISGGGDRAISVLTF,TGTGCCATCAGTGGAGGGGGGGACAGGGCCATTAGCGTCCTGACTTTC
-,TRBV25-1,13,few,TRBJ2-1,CASSPNGEAEQFF,TGTGCCAGCAGTCCAAACGGGGAGGCTGAGCAGTTCTTC
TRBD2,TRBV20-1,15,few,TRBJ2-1,CSAPSGREAYNEQFF,TGCAGTGCTCCCAGCGGGAGGGAAGCCTACAATGAGCAGTTCTTC
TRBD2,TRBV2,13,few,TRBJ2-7,CASTTSGGREQYF,TGTGCCAGCACGACTAGCGGGGGTAGAGAGCAGTACTTC
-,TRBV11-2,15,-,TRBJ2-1,CASSSRTGSDNEQFF,TGTGCCAGCAGCTCGCGGACTGGATCGGACAATGAGCAGTTCTTC
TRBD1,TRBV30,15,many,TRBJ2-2,CAWSVRQGGTGELFF,TGTGCCTGGAGTGTACGACAGGGCGGCACCGGGGAGCTGTTTTTT
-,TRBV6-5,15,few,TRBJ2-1,CASSYRTDLYNEQFF,TGTGCCAGCAGTTACCGCACAGATCTTTACAATGAGCAGTTCTTC